The 26 T cell receptor beta chains reported below all come from one sample, sequenced in a study of cytomegalovirus exposure and HLA in healthy donors. The study ran its PCR with 60 Vbeta and 13 Jbeta primers. TCRdb keeps only in-frame clones here, not all; method: immunoSEQ multiplex PCR. This sample yields 180,000 or so clones, of which about four fifths are seen a single time; approximately 1.5% belongs to the top ten. The sequenced material came from PBMCs. These receptors originate from a male donor in good health and CMV-seronegative.

The CDR3 region has the DNA TGTGCCAGCAGAACCCAGGGGGGGAACACTGAAGCTTTCTTT. It translates to CASRTQGGNTEAFF. The chain uses TRBV6-5 and TRBJ1-1, with 7 bases matching TRBD1. CDR3 length: 14 residues. Germline CDR1 and CDR2: MNHEY and SVGAGI. J lost 1 base, V lost 6 bases, and 5 bases had no gene match.

CDR3 amino acids: CASSLSGTGGSGAGELFF. Here the CDR3 DNA reads TGTGCCAGCAGCTTAAGTGGGACAGGGGGTTCTGGTGCCGGGGAGCTGTTTTTT. The chain uses TRBV7-3 and TRBJ2-2; 11 bases are shared with TRBD1. CDR1 SGHTA and CDR2 FQGTGA come from the germline V gene. V trimming: 1 base; J trimming: 6 bases; junction bases outside the gene matches: 10. The CDR3 has 18 amino acids.

The chain combines TRBV9 with TRBJ2-5, with TRBD1 matching 8 bases. The J call could be wrong; TRBJ2-7 is a better fit for the DNA end. The germline V gene has CDR1 SGDLS and CDR2 YYNGEE. The CDR3 runs 16 residues. CDR3 amino acids: CASSVGGTGFTYEQYF. The CDR3 nucleotides are TGTGCCAGCAGCGTAGGGGGGACAGGTTTTACCTACGAGCAGTACTTC.

The chain is built from TRBV28 and TRBJ1-2; D is ambiguous. Trimming took 4 bases from V and 7 from J, leaving 16 bases between them. Germline V gene sequence: CDR1 MDHEN, CDR2 SYDVKM. CDR3 size: 14 residues. CDR3 DNA sequence: TGTGCCAGCAGTTACCCTAGTGGGTCCGGTGGCTACACCTTC. Translated: CASSYPSGSGGYTF.

The chain links TRBV7-3 to TRBJ2-2; 7 bases map to TRBD1. The CDR3 is 17 residues long. CDR1 is SGHTA, CDR2 FQGTGA, per germline. V lost 5 bases to trimming and J lost 0 bases; unmatched junction nucleotides: 9. The CDR3 region is CASSRTRDRANTGELFF. The CDR3 DNA reads as TGTGCCAGCAGCCGAACCCGGGACAGAGCGAACACCGGGGAGCTGTTTTTT.

The rearrangement uses TRBV18 and TRBJ2-5; 7 nucleotides agree with TRBD2. The CDR3 spans 14 residues. Losses at the gene ends were 3 bases for V and 7 bases for J; bases not matched to a gene: 8. The germline V gene has CDR1 KGHSH and CDR2 LQKENI. The CDR3 nucleotides read TGTGCCAGCTCACCGGACCTAACGGGAGGGACCCAGTACTTC. It is translated as CASSPDLTGGTQYF.

V gene TRBV6-4 combines with J gene TRBJ2-1, with 10 nucleotides matching TRBD2. The CDR3 contains 14 residues. In germline, CDR1 is MRHNA, CDR2 SNTAGT. The V and J ends lost 3 bases and 10 bases, in that order; junction bases with no gene match: 6. CDR3 sequence: CASSELAGGREQFF. The CDR3 DNA reads as TGTGCCAGCAGTGAGTTAGCGGGAGGACGAGAGCAGTTCTTC.

The chain is built from TRBV27 and TRBJ1-2, with D tentatively TRBD1 (6 bases). The ends were cut back, 5 bases at V and 8 bases at J, with 18 bases in the middle. The germline CDR1 and CDR2 sequences are MNHEY and SMNVEV (reference sequence). The CDR3 length is 14 residues. The CDR3 region is CASSPRGGARGYTF. In DNA form, the CDR3 reads TGTGCCAGCAGTCCCCGAGGGGGGGCGCGAGGCTACACCTTC.

The chain has TRBV6-5 and TRBJ2-1, with 10 bases fitting TRBD2. The CDR3 length is 15 residues. CDR1 is MNHEY, CDR2 SVGAGI, per germline. The J segment lost 2 bases and the V segment lost 6 bases, leaving 4 bases of the junction unmatched. CDR3 sequence reads: CASRTTSGTYNEQFF. The CDR3 DNA reads TGTGCCAGCAGGACTACTAGCGGGACCTACAATGAGCAGTTCTTC.

The genes are TRBV6-1 and TRBJ1-4; D unresolved. From germline, CDR1 is MNHNS and CDR2 SASEGT. Trimming removed 6 bases from V and 8 bases from J, with 10 bases in between. The CDR3 is made up of 12 amino acids. The CDR3 sequence is CASRVVREKLFF. The CDR3 coding sequence is TGTGCCAGCAGGGTGGTTCGGGAAAAACTGTTTTTT.

The chain uses TRBV19 and TRBJ1-5; 8 nucleotides align to TRBD1. Per the germline V gene, CDR1 is LNHDA and CDR2 is SQIVND (reference sequence). With V trimmed by 10 bases and J by 3 bases, 5 bases remained unmatched. The CDR3 contains 13 residues. CDR3 sequence reads: CATADRANQPQHF. CDR3 DNA: TGTGCCACCGCGGACAGGGCCAATCAGCCCCAGCATTTT. Full variable domain (missing parts from reference TRBV19 and TRBJ1-5): DGGITQSPKYLFRKEGQNVTLSCEQNLNHDAMYWYRQDPGQGLRLIYYSQIVNDFQKGDIAEGYSVSREKKESFPLTVTSAQKNPTAFYLCATADRANQPQHFGDGTRLSIL.

V is TRBV5-6 and J is TRBJ2-5; 7 bases fit TRBD2. The CDR3 runs 18 residues. V was pared by 2 bases and J by 2 bases, with 15 bases of the junction left unmatched. Germline V gene lookup returns CDR1 SGHDT and CDR2 YYEEEE. The CDR3 region is CASSFGTTQTLPQETQYF. The CDR3 coding sequence is TGTGCCAGCAGCTTCGGGACTACTCAAACACTACCACAAGAGACCCAGTACTTC. Complete variable domain (other parts from reference TRBV5-6 and TRBJ2-5): DAGVTQSPTHLIKTRGQQVTLRCSPKSGHDTVSWYQQALGQGPQFIFQYYEEEERQRGNFPDRFSGHQFPNYSSELNVNALLLGDSALYLCASSFGTTQTLPQETQYFGPGTRLLVL.

The genes are TRBV18 and TRBJ2-1; D is unclear. V was pared by 4 bases and J by 8 bases, with 12 bases between. Per the germline V gene, CDR1 is KGHSH and CDR2 is LQKENI. The CDR3 contains 13 residues. CDR3 sequence reads: CASSRRVRYEQFF. The CDR3 nucleotides are TGTGCCAGCTCACGCCGGGTGAGATATGAGCAGTTCTTC.

Only a few counts were recorded for this clone. The chain links TRBV27 to TRBJ2-5, with 7 bases aligning to TRBD2. The CDR3 covers 19 residues. In germline, CDR1 is MNHEY, CDR2 SMNVEV (reference sequence). Trimming removed 8 bases from V and 2 bases from J; junction bases left unmatched: 23. CDR3 sequence (DNA): TGTGCCAGCGGAAACCCAGGGCTAGCGGCTTCATTGCGTCAAGAGACCCAGTACTTC. Its protein is CASGNPGLAASLRQETQYF.

The sample holds a few counts of this clone. The V call is TRBV9, the J call TRBJ2-7, with 14 bases lining up with TRBD2. V gave up 0 bases and J gave up 0 bases; unmatched junction bases: 5. CDR3 length: 18 residues. Germline assignment: CDR1 SGDLS and CDR2 YYNGEE. CDR3 loop: CASSVGGLAGVSSYEQYF. The CDR3, as DNA: TGTGCCAGCAGCGTAGGGGGACTAGCGGGGGTGAGCTCCTACGAGCAGTACTTC.

This chain links TRBV4-2 with TRBJ2-7; 8 bases match TRBD1. Trimming took 0 bases from V and 3 from J; bases not matched to a gene: 7. The CDR3 totals 16 residues. Germline-derived CDR1 and CDR2 are LGHNA and YNFKEQ. CDR3 loop: CASSQEGLDRVYEQYF. The CDR3 DNA is TGTGCCAGCAGCCAAGAGGGTTTGGACAGGGTCTACGAGCAGTACTTC.

Only a few counts were recorded for this clone. This chain links TRBV7-6 with TRBJ2-2; the match to TRBD2 covers 7 bases. V was pared by 11 bases and J by 5 bases, with 8 bases of the junction left unmatched. The germline V gene encodes CDR1 SGHVS and CDR2 FNYEAQ. This CDR3 has 13 amino acids. The CDR3 loop reads CASRREGTGELFF. The CDR3 DNA sequence: TGTGCCTCCCGGAGGGAGGGGACCGGGGAGCTGTTTTTT.

The chain has TRBV27 and TRBJ2-5; 11 nucleotides match TRBD2. Germline CDR1 and CDR2: MNHEY and SMNVEV (reference sequence). The CDR3 is 14 amino acids. With 5 bases clipped from V and 4 bases from J, the junction kept 3 bases outside the gene matches. CDR3 in amino acids: CASSQTSGVETQYF. CDR3 DNA sequence: TGTGCCAGCAGTCAGACTAGCGGGGTAGAGACCCAGTACTTC.

The table lists this clone with a few counts. This chain connects TRBV6-5 to TRBJ2-7, with TRBD2 as a possible D gene (6 bases). This CDR3 contains 14 residues. Germline V gives CDR1 MNHEY, CDR2 SVGAGI. V gave up 0 bases and J gave up 0 bases, with 6 bases separating them. As DNA, the CDR3 is TGTGCCAGCAGTTACTCGGGACTCTCCTACGAGCAGTACTTC. It yields the protein CASSYSGLSYEQYF.

The rearrangement links TRBV6-6 to TRBJ2-5, with D perhaps matching TRBD2 (5 bases). The CDR3 has 14 amino acids. The germline V gene encodes CDR1 MNHNY and CDR2 SVGAGI (reference sequence). Trimming left V 3 bases short and J 2 bases short, with 10 bases between. DNA of the CDR3: TGTGCCAGCAGTTATTCGGAGGCGCAAGAGACCCAGTACTTC. Residues: CASSYSEAQETQYF.

This chain uses TRBV7-3 with TRBJ2-7; 10 nucleotides match TRBD2. With 5 bases clipped from V and 7 bases from J, the junction kept 11 bases outside the gene matches. The CDR3 spans 15 residues. Germline CDR1 and CDR2: SGHTA and FQGTGA. DNA of the CDR3: TGTGCCAGCAGCGGAGTACTAGCGGGATTGGGTGAGCAGTACTTC. The encoded protein is CASSGVLAGLGEQYF.

This clone came up a few times. V is TRBV4-3 and J is TRBJ1-3; maybe TRBD1 (5 bases). V dropped 0 bases and J dropped 3 bases, with 12 bases sitting between them. The germline CDR1 and CDR2 sequences are LGHNA and YSLEER. CDR3 size: 16 residues. CDR3 DNA: TGCGCCAGCAGCCAAGATACGGGGCGGGGTGGAAACACCATATATTTT. This gives the protein CASSQDTGRGGNTIYF.

J is TRBJ2-7 and V is TRBV13; 8 bases agree with TRBD1. The ends lost 5 bases at V and 1 base at J; junction bases unmatched: 13. CDR1 is PRHDT, CDR2 FYEKMQ, per germline (reference sequence). The CDR3 sequence is 17 residues long. The CDR3 DNA sequence: TGTGCCAGCAGCCCCCGGAGAGGACAGGGCTTTTCCTACGAGCAGTACTTC. It is translated as CASSPRRGQGFSYEQYF.

The chain combines TRBV2 with TRBJ2-2; tentatively, D is TRBD2 (5 bases). The V gene lost 5 bases and the J gene lost 2 bases, with 15 bases spanning the gap. This CDR3 spans 16 amino acids. The germline V gene encodes CDR1 SNHLY and CDR2 FYNNEI. CDR3 amino acids: CASSLGFGLNTGELFF. CDR3 coding DNA: TGTGCCAGCAGTCTTGGATTTGGACTTAACACCGGGGAGCTGTTTTTT.

This clone was recorded once. The chain recombines TRBV5-6 with TRBJ2-3; 9 nucleotides match TRBD1. CDR1 SGHDT and CDR2 YYEEEE come from the germline V gene. V shed 5 bases and J 0 bases; nucleotides not matched to a gene: 4. The CDR3 consists of 15 residues. CDR3 residues: CASRETGGSTDTQYF. Here the CDR3 DNA reads TGTGCCAGCAGAGAGACAGGGGGGAGCACAGATACGCAGTATTTT. The full variable domain, completed using reference TRBV5-6 and TRBJ2-3, is DAGVTQSPTHLIKTRGQQVTLRCSPKSGHDTVSWYQQALGQGPQFIFQYYEEEERQRGNFPDRFSGHQFPNYSSELNVNALLLGDSALYLCASRETGGSTDTQYFGPGTRLTVL.

This clone showed up just once. The CDR3 sequence: CASSFYPGGIGEKLFF. The DNA of the CDR3 is TGTGCCAGCAGCTTCTATCCGGGGGGGATCGGTGAAAAACTGTTTTTT. The chain recombines TRBV11-2 with TRBJ1-4, with D perhaps matching TRBD1 (5 bases). Trimming left V 3 bases short and J 7 bases short, with 18 bases between. The CDR3 is 16 residues long. Germline CDR1 SGHAT, CDR2 FQNNGV.